This T cell receptor beta chain was obtained from a study of blood T cell repertoires in COVID-19. Study at large: The study drew acute and convalescent COVID-19 samples from the United States, Italy and Spain.

Seattle-derived patients entered the study during active infection and were followed longitudinally. Original methodology: Amplification of reference gene primers provided the estimated nucleated cell counts. The method was immunoSEQ multiplex PCR; TCRdb's version includes in-frame clones alone and lacks a portion of them. The V and J calls and clone size come from that table; D and trimming were worked out from the DNA. The sample yields 350,000 to 450,000 clones, 89% seen once. Germline V gives CDR1 KGHSH, CDR2 LQKENI. Trimming shortened V by 2 bases and J by 6 bases, and 10 bases separated the two germline ends. There are 13 residues in the CDR3. This clone appeared once.

This sequence was found in a middle-aged woman with COVID-19, enrolled during active disease. This sequence joins TRBV18 and TRBJ1-1; D is unresolved. Sequencing was performed on peripheral blood. DNA for the CDR3: TGTGCCAGCTCACCAGCTGGCGGCCCTGAAGCTTTCTTT. It is translated as CASSPAGGPEAFF.